The next 8 T cell receptor beta chains were all read from a single sample in a study of cytomegalovirus exposure and HLA in healthy donors (dated by TCRdb to the late 2010s). Library method: the immunoSEQ multiplex PCR assay. For the multiplex PCR, a mixture combining 60 forward primers for TCR Vbeta segments and 13 reverse primers for TCR Jbeta segments was used. The clones in this table, taken by TCRdb from immuneACCESS, are in-frame only. Not every clone is retained; where verified, under half of the shortfall comes from an unresolved V gene, and the cause of the rest is unknown. Present in this sample are around 130,000 clones, around 77% of which were seen just once. Roughly 5.5% of the sample is held by the ten biggest clonotypes. The specimen was PBMCs. These receptors were taken from a man aged 25 to 40 in good health and CMV-seronegative.

This clone was counted between two and nine times. The CDR3 nucleotides read TGCGCCAGCAGGCCGGGACAGGCGGGAGAAGCTTTCTTT. The encoded protein is CASRPGQAGEAFF. The genes are TRBV5-1 and TRBJ1-1; TRBD1 agrees at 8 bases. The V gene's germline CDR1 is SGHRS and CDR2 YFSETQ. The J segment lost 8 bases and the V segment lost 5 bases, leaving 8 bases of the junction unmatched. The CDR3 is 13 amino acids.

This rearrangement joins TRBV9 to TRBJ2-1; 7 nucleotides align to TRBD1. The germline V gene has CDR1 SGDLS and CDR2 YYNGEE. The CDR3 is 15 amino acids. Germline trimming cut 4 bases from V and 12 bases from J; bases unmatched to any gene: 16. CDR3 protein: CASSITGDLTTWQFF. The DNA for the CDR3 is TGTGCCAGCAGCATCACAGGGGACCTCACGACATGGCAGTTCTTC.

The chain employs TRBV2 and TRBJ2-5; tentative D call: TRBD1 (5 bases). The length of the CDR3 is 12 residues. Between the trimmed V and J ends, which lost 4 bases and 4 bases, there was a span of 7 bases. The germline gives CDR1 SNHLY, CDR2 FYNNEI. The DNA of the CDR3 is TGTGCCAGCAGTGGTGGGGCAGAGACCCAGTACTTC. Protein product: CASSGGAETQYF.

The chain has TRBV19 and TRBJ1-5; 8 nucleotides agree with TRBD1. The length of the CDR3 is 16 residues. From germline, CDR1 is LNHDA and CDR2 SQIVND (reference sequence). J was trimmed by 5 bases and V by 4 bases; bases with no gene match: 10. The CDR3 DNA follows: TGTGCCAGTAGTAACAGGGGGATCTCTTCATATCAGCCCCAGCATTTT. Amino acid sequence: CASSNRGISSYQPQHF.

The rearrangement links TRBV7-3 to TRBJ2-1; 7 bases map to TRBD2. The CDR3 contains 15 residues. V shed 5 bases, J shed 0 bases, and the junction held 4 bases outside the gene matches. CDR1 is SGHTA, CDR2 FQGTGA, per germline. The CDR3 DNA sequence: TGTGCCAGCAGCCCGGGGGGAATCTCCTACAATGAGCAGTTCTTC. This codes for CASSPGGISYNEQFF.

The chain employs TRBV5-4 and TRBJ1-2, with 10 bases that match TRBD1. This CDR3 has 12 amino acids. In germline, CDR1 is SGHNT, CDR2 YYREEE (reference sequence). V lost 9 bases to trimming and J lost 6 bases; unmatched junction nucleotides: 5. In nucleotides, the CDR3 is TGTGCCACAGACAGGGGGCTGGATGGCTACACCTTC. Residues: CATDRGLDGYTF.

The chain combines TRBV18 with TRBJ1-6; D is ambiguous. The CDR3 is made up of 15 amino acids. V gave up 6 bases and J gave up 0 bases, with 9 bases separating them. Germline-derived CDR1 and CDR2 are KGHSH and LQKENI. The CDR3 nucleotides read TGTGCCAGCTCCCTCGCGAGCTCCTATAATTCACCCCTCCACTTT. Translating it yields CASSLASSYNSPLHF. The variable domain in full, completed from reference TRBV18 and TRBJ1-6, reads NAGVMQNPRHLVRRRGQEARLRCSPMKGHSHVYWYRQLPEEGLKFMVYLQKENIIDESGMPKERFSAEFPKEGPSILRIQQVVRGDSAAYFCASSLASSYNSPLHFGNGTRLTVT.

V is TRBV4-2 and J is TRBJ2-4, with D perhaps TRBD2 (5 bases). The CDR3 is 17 amino acids. Per the germline V gene, CDR1 is LGHNA and CDR2 is YNFKEQ. Trimming took off 3 bases at V and 3 bases at J, with 18 bases between the two ends. The CDR3 DNA reads TGTGCCAGCAGCCAGCTATGGGCCCTCCGGGGCAAAAACATTCAGTACTTC. Encoded protein: CASSQLWALRGKNIQYF.